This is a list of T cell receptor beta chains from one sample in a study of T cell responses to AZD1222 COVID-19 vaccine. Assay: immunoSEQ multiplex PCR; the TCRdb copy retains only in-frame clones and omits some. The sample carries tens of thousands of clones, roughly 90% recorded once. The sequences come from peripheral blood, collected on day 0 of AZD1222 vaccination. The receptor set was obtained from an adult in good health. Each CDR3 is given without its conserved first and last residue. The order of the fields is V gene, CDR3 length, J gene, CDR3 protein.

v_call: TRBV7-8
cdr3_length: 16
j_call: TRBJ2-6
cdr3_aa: ASSARPGPVSGANVLT

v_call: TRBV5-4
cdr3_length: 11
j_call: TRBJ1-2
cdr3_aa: ASSLRGAYGYT

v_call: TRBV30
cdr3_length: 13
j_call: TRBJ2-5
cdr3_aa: AWSSWAGVGETQY

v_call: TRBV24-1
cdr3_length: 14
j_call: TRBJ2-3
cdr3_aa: ATSDYSGGKTDTQY

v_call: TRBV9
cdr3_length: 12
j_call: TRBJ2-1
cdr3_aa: ASSGGQKSNEQF

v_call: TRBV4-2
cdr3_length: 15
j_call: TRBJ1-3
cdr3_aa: ASSHPQMGTAGNTIY

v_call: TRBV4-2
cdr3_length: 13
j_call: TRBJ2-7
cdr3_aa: ASSQLSENSYEQY

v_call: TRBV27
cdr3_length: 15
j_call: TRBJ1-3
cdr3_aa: ASSKSQGTGSGNTIY

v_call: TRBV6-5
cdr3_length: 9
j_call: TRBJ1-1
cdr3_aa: ASIFGSEAF

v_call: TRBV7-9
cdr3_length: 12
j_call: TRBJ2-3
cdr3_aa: ASSPGRKTDTQY

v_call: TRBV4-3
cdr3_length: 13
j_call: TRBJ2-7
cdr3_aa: ASSQGSERINEQY

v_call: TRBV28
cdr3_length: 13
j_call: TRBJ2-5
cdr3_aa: ASVPRGGRRETQY

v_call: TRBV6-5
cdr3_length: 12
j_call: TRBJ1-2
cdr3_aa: ASTPGRGTYGYT

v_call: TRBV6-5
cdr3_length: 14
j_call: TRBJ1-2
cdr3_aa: ASSYGQGARGYGYT

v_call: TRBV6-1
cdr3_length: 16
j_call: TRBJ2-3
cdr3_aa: ASSANFASGRAVDTQY

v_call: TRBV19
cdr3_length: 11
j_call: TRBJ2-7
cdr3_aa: ASSITGINEQY

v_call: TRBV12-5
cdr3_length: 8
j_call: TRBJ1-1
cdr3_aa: ASGLTEAF

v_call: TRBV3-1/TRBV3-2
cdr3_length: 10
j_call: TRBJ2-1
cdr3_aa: ASRSRKREQF

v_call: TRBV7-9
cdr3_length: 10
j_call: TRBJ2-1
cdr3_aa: ASSLRIEGQF

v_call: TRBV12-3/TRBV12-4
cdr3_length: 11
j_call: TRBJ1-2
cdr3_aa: ATRIQGNYGYT

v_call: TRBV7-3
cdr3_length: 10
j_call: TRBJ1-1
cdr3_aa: ASSSGGTEAF

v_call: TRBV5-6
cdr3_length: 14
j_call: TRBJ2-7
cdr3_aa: ASSTTPGQGALEQY

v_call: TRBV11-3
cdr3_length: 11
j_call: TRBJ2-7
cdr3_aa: ASSLGERYEQY

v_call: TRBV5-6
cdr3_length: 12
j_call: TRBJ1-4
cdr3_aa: ASSGTGVGEKLF

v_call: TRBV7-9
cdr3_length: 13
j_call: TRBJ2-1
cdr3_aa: ASSPQGGAHNEQF

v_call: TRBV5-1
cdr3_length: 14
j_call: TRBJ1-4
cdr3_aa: ASSLGRGSIGEKLF

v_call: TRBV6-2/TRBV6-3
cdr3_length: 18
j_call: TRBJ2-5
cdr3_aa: ASSLGPGTPRWADQETQY

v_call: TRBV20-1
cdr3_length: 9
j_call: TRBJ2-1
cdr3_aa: SARRDSIKF

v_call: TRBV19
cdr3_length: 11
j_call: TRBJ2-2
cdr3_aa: ASSLEGPGELF

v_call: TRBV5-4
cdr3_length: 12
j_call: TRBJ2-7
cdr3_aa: ASSLDRKGYEQY

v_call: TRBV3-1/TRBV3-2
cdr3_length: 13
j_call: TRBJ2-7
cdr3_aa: ASSQDTPGGYEQY

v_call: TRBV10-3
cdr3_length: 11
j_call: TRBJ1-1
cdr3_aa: ATRGGWNTEAF

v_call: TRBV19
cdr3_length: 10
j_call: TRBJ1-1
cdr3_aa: ASSTWGTEAF

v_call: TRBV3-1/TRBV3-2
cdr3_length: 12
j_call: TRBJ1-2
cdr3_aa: ASSQDTRGYGYT

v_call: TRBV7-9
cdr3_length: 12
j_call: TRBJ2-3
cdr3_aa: ASGPADGSDTQY

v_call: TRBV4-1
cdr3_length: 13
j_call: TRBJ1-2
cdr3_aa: ASSPAGVDRYGYT

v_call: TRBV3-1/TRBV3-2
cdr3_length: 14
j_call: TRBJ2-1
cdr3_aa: ASSQLILAQSDEQF

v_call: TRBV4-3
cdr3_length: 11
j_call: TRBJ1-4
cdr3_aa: ASSQDVQDRLF

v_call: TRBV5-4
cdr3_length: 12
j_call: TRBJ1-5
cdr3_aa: ASSLGGGDQPQH

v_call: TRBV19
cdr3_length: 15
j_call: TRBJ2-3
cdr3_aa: ATKSVTRGRLSDTQY

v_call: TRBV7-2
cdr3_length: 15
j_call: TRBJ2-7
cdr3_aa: ASSLAGGRAGGYEQY

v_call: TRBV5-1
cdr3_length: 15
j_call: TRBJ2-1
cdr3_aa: ASSLTGGRNSYNEQF

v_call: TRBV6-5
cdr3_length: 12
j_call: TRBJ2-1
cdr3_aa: ASRPKGKGSEQF

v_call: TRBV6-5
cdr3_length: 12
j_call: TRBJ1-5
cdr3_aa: ASETGLSNQPQH

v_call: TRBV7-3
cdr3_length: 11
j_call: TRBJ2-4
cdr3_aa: ASSPSQGDIQY

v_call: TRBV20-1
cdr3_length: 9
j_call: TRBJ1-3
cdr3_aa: SARFSNTIY

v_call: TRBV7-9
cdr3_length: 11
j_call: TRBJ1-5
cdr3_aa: ASSLGFRAPQH

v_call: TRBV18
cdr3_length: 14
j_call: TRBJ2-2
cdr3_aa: ASSPNPSTGTGELF

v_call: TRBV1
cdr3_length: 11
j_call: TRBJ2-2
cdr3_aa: TSSQDFPGELF

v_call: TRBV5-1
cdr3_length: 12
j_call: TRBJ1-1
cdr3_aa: ASSYRQGNTEAF

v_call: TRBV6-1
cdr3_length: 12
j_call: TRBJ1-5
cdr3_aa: ASSERGMDQPQH

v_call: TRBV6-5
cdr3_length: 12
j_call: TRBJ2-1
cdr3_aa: ASRGQGLSNEQF

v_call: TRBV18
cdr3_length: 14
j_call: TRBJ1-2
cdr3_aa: ASSPPWQGPNYGYT

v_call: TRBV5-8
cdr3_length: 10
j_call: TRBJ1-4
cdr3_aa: ASSDEGEKLF

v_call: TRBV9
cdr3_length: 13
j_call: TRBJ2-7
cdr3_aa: ASSADSGTPYEQY

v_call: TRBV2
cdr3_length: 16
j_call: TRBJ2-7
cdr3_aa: ASTQMTARGGPLVEQY

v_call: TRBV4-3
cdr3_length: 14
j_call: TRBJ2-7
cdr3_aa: ASSQGRLAGAYEQY